The TCR beta chain described here comes from a study of cytomegalovirus exposure and HLA in healthy donors. Study in general: Unique TCRs from HLA-typed donors, 80 million to 100 million of them, were held in an early data release. Whole-study results and caveats: Associated with HLA alleles at 0.05 false discovery rate in a later analysis were some 18,000 TCR beta sequences.

CDR3 length: 17 amino acids. Germline assignment: CDR1 SGHAT and CDR2 FQNNGV. Losses at the gene ends were 4 bases for V and 7 bases for J; bases not matched to a gene: 15. PCR was performed using 60 Vbeta and 13 Jbeta primers. The repertoire was sequenced with immunoSEQ multiplex PCR; TCRdb's copy has only in-frame clones and lacks some. Here the sample spans some 150,000 clones, roughly four fifths being singletons. With regard to this clone: No antigen is known for it.

The sequence derives from a man aged 30-40 years in good health and CMV-seropositive. Sequenced: PBMCs. The chain uses TRBV11-2 and TRBJ2-2; 7 nucleotides match TRBD2. Here the CDR3 DNA reads TGTGCCAGCAGCTCCCAGACTAGCAAGGTTTCCCTCGGGGAGCTGTTTTTT. This encodes CASSSQTSKVSLGELFF.